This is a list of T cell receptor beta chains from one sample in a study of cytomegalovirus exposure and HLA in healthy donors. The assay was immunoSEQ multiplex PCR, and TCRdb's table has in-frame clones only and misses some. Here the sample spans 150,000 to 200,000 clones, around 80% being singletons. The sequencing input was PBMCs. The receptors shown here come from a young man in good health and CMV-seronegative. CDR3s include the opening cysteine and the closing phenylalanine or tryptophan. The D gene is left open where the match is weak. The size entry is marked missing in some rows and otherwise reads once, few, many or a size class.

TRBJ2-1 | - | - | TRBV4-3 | TGCGCCAGCAGCCAAGATGGCGGGACCTACAATGAGCAGTTCTTC | CASSQDGGTYNEQFF
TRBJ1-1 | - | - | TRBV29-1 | TGCAGCGTTGGGACAGTTATGAACACTGAAGCTTTCTTT | CSVGTVMNTEAFF
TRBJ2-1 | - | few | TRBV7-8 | TGTGCCAGCAGCTTATTAGAGAGCTCCTACAATGAGCAGTTCTTC | CASSLLESSYNEQFF
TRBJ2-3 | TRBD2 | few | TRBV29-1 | TGCAGCGTTGTGCCCGATGGCGGGGGGCACACAGATACGCAGTATTTT | CSVVPDGGGHTDTQYF
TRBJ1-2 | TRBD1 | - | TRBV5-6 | TGTGCCAGCAGCTTGGAGGGGGCTGCCGGCTACACCTTC | CASSLEGAAGYTF
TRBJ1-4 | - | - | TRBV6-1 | TGTGCCAGCACCCGGGACTTTGAAAAACTGTTTTTT | CASTRDFEKLFF
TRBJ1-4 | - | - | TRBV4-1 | TGCGCCAGCAGCAGACAGGACAAAGAGGCTGAAAAACTGTTTTTT | CASSRQDKEAEKLFF
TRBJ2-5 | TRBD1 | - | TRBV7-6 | TGTGCCAGCAGCTGGAATCCGGGACAGGTACAAGAGACCCAGTACTTC | CASSWNPGQVQETQYF
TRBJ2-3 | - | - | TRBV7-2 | TGTGCCAGCAGCCCGCACCGACAGACCAGCACAGATACGCAGTATTTT | CASSPHRQTSTDTQYF
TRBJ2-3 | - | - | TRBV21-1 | TGTGCCAGCACCTTCCTGGCCCTTACAGCATTGCAGTATTTT | CASTFLALTALQYF
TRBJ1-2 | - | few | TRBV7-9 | TGTGCCAGCAGCTCGGGACACCCAATGGGCTATGGCTACACCTTC | CASSSGHPMGYGYTF
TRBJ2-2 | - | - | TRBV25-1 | TGTGCCAGCAGTGGGCACCGGGAGCTGTTTTTT | CASSGHRELFF
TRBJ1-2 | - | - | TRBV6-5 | TGTGCCTGCAGGCAGCGACCTAACTATGGCTACACCTTC | CACRQRPNYGYTF
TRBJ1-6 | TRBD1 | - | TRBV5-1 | TGCGCCAGCAGCTTGGGAATAGCCCAGACAGGGGTTCATTCACCCCTCCACTTT | CASSLGIAQTGVHSPLHF
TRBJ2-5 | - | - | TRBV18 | TGTGCCAGCTCACCAGGAGGAGAGACCCAGTACTTC | CASSPGGETQYF
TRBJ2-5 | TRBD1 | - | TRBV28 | TGTGCCAGCAGCCCGCTGGACAGGGGTCAAGAGACCCAGTACTTC | CASSPLDRGQETQYF
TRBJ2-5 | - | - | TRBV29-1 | TGCAGCGTTAATGAGTTGGGGACACCCTACTTC | CSVNELGTPYF
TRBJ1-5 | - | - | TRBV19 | TGTGCCAGTACCCCGCTAGGGGCCGGCGGTCAGCCCCAGCATTTT | CASTPLGAGGQPQHF
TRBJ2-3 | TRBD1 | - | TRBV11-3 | TGTGCCAGCAGCTTAGACAGGGGGCGGACAGATACGCAGTATTTT | CASSLDRGRTDTQYF
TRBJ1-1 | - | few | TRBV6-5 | TGTGCCAGCAGTCAGACAGTGAACACTGAAGCTTTCTTT | CASSQTVNTEAFF
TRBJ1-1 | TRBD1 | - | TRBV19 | TGTGCCAGTAGTATCCCGGCAGGGGGGATGAACACTGAAGCTTTCTTT | CASSIPAGGMNTEAFF
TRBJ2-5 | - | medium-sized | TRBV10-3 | TGTGCCATCAGTGAAAGGACAGCCGCGATGACCCAGTACTTC | CAISERTAAMTQYF
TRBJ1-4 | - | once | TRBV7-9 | TGTGCCAGCAGCAGAGAGGGCATGGGTGAAAAACTGTTTTTT | CASSREGMGEKLFF
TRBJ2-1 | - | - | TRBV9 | TGTGCCAGCAGCGTAGGTGGGGGCGTCTCCTACAATGAGCAGTTCTTC | CASSVGGGVSYNEQFF
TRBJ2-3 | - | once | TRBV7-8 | TGTGCCAGCACCCTTAGAGGTAAAGCAGATACGCAGTATTTT | CASTLRGKADTQYF
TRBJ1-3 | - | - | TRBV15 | TGTGCCACCAGCAGAGATCGTTCAGGGTACGCTGGAAACACCATATATTTT | CATSRDRSGYAGNTIYF
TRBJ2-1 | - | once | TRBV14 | TGTGCCAGCAGCCAAGCTTTAGTTTACAATGAGCAGTTCTTC | CASSQALVYNEQFF
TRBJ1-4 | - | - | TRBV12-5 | TGTGCTAGTGGCCTTTCAAGGACTCCTGGGGATGAAAAACTGTTTTTT | CASGLSRTPGDEKLFF
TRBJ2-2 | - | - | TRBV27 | TGTGCCAGCCGATTAGTAGGGGGTGCCGGGGAGCTGTTTTTT | CASRLVGGAGELFF
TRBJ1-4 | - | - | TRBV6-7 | TGTGCCACATACGGGAATGAAAAACTGTTTTTT | CATYGNEKLFF